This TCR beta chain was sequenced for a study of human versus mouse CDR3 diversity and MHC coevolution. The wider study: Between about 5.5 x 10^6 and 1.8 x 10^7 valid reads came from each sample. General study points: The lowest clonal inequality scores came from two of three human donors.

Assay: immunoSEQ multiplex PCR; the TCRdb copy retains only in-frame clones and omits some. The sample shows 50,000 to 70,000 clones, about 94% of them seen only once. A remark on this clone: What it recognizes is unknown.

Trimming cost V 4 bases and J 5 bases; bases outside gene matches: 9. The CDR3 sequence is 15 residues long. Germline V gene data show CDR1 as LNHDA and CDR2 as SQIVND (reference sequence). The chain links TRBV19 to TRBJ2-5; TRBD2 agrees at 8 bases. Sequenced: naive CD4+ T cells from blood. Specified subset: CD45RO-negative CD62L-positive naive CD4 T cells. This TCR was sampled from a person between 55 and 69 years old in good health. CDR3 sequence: CASSNLAGGIETQYF. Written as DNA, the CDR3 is TGTGCCAGTAGTAACTTGGCGGGAGGTATCGAGACCCAGTACTTC. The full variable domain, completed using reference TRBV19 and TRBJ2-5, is DGGITQSPKYLFRKEGQNVTLSCEQNLNHDAMYWYRQDPGQGLRLIYYSQIVNDFQKGDIAEGYSVSREKKESFPLTVTSAQKNPTAFYLCASSNLAGGIETQYFGPGTRLLVL.